This T cell receptor beta chain derives from a study of blood T cell repertoires in COVID-19. In the original workflow: Reference gene primers were amplified, and this amplification served to estimate nucleated cell counts. TCRdb keeps only in-frame clones here, not all; method: immunoSEQ multiplex PCR. V and J calls and clone size follow that table, whereas D and trimming were derived from the DNA. The data show about 200,000 clones, with around 80% seen just once and about 17% held by the top ten. Living in about 25 US areas, the participants were between roughly 18 and 95 years of age. Cohort allocation depended upon clinical history that participants reported. The CDR3 has 15 residues. CDR1 MNHEY and CDR2 SVGAGI come from the germline V gene. The V gene end was trimmed by 6 bases and the J gene end by 10 bases; junction bases not matched to a gene: 10.

The sequencing sample was made of PBMCs or T cells enriched from blood (not recorded which). The V gene is TRBV6-5, the J gene TRBJ1-6; 9 bases match TRBD1. This sequence was found in a woman between 50 and 59 years old with acute COVID-19. The CDR3 DNA follows: TGTGCCAGCAGGGACAGGGGACAGGAGGGATCACCCCTCCACTTT. This codes for CASRDRGQEGSPLHF.